The rows below give T cell receptor beta chains drawn from one sample of a study of T cells after posttransplantation cyclophosphamide. Here immunoSEQ multiplex PCR was the method, and the copy in TCRdb shows in-frame clones only, minus some. The sample holds 6,900 or so clones, just over 95% seen once. The source material was naive CD8+ T cells sorted from PBMCs. These receptors all stem from a woman aged 25 to 39 in good health and a related stem cell transplant donor. Each CDR3 is given with its conserved first and last residue. A D gene is named only where the DNA matches it firmly. Not every row has a clone size; where given, it reads once, few, many or a size class.

TRBD1,TRBV7-6,TRBJ2-7,once,TGTGCCAGCGGAACAGGGGGTAGCTACGAGCAGTACTTC,CASGTGGSYEQYF
.,TRBV30,TRBJ1-1,.,TGTGCCTGGAGTGTAGGAGCAGGGGTTACTGAAGCTTTCTTT,CAWSVGAGVTEAFF
TRBD1,TRBV5-8,TRBJ1-5,.,TGTGCCAGCAGCTTGAGCCAGGGGGAAGGCAATCAGCCCCAGCATTTT,CASSLSQGEGNQPQHF
.,TRBV5-1,TRBJ1-6,.,TGCGCCAGCAGCTTCCTAGGGGGAAATTCACCCCTCCACTTT,CASSFLGGNSPLHF
.,TRBV2,TRBJ1-2,.,TGTGCCAGCAGGCCAACATCCTCTAGTTCCTATGGCTACACCTTC,CASRPTSSSSYGYTF
TRBD2,TRBV28,TRBJ2-3,.,TGTGCCAGCACCCCTAGCGGGGGCACAGATACGCAGTATTTT,CASTPSGGTDTQYF
TRBD2,TRBV4-3,TRBJ2-1,.,TGCGCCAGCAGCCAAGATAGGGGACTAGCGGTGGGAAATGAGCAGTTCTTC,CASSQDRGLAVGNEQFF
.,TRBV7-6,TRBJ2-3,.,TGTGCCAGCAGCAACTGGACGGGAGCCACAGATACGCAGTATTTT,CASSNWTGATDTQYF
TRBD2,TRBV2,TRBJ2-3,.,TGTGCCAGCAGTGATTTTGAGCGGGGTGGCACAGATACGCAGTATTTT,CASSDFERGGTDTQYF
TRBD2,TRBV18,TRBJ2-3,.,TGTGCCAGCTCACCAGTTAGCGGGGTTGACACAGATACGCAGTATTTT,CASSPVSGVDTDTQYF
TRBD2,TRBV6-1,TRBJ2-3,.,TGTGCCAGCAGTGATTCGGGACTAGCGGGGGATACGCAGTATTTT,CASSDSGLAGDTQYF
TRBD1,TRBV4-1,TRBJ2-3,.,TGCGCCAGCAGCCAAGAAGGACAGGGACGCACAGATACGCAGTATTTT,CASSQEGQGRTDTQYF
.,TRBV19,TRBJ2-3,.,TGTGCCAGTAGTGCTCAGGGGCCCGGCACAGATACGCAGTATTTT,CASSAQGPGTDTQYF
TRBD1,TRBV7-9,TRBJ2-2,.,TGTGCCAGCACCGGGACAGGGACGGCCGGGGAGCTGTTTTTT,CASTGTGTAGELFF
.,TRBV9,TRBJ2-3,.,TGTGCCAGCAGCACTCGACAGGTTGCGGATACGCAGTATTTT,CASSTRQVADTQYF
TRBD2,TRBV27,TRBJ2-5,.,TGTGCCAGCAGACCTAGCGGGGGGGAAGAGACCCAGTACTTC,CASRPSGGEETQYF
TRBD1,TRBV5-5,TRBJ1-6,.,TGTGCCAGCAGTTTGACAGGGGGCTTCTCCTATAATTCCCCCCTCCACTTT,CASSLTGGFSYNSPLHF
TRBD1,TRBV11-2,TRBJ2-1,.,TGTGCCAGCAGCCCCCCGGACAGGGCTGATGAGCAGTTCTTC,CASSPPDRADEQFF
TRBD1,TRBV6-5,TRBJ2-7,.,TGTGCCAGCAAAGCGGGCAGGGGGCATTACGAGCAGTACTTC,CASKAGRGHYEQYF
TRBD2,TRBV28,TRBJ2-5,.,TGTGCCAGTAGACTAGCGGGGGCCCAAGAGACCCAGTACTTC,CASRLAGAQETQYF
TRBD1,TRBV5-1,TRBJ1-1,.,TGCGCCAGCAGCCCCCGACAGGGGATGAACACTGAAGCTTTCTTT,CASSPRQGMNTEAFF
TRBD2,TRBV5-1,TRBJ2-3,.,TGCGCCAGCAGCTTGGAAGGTAGCGGGGGATCCACAGATACGCAGTATTTT,CASSLEGSGGSTDTQYF
.,TRBV4-3,TRBJ2-2,.,TGCGCCAGCAGCCCCAGGGAGAACACCGGGGAGCTGTTTTTT,CASSPRENTGELFF
.,TRBV5-4,TRBJ1-1,.,TGTGCCAGCAGCTTGGGGACACAGGACACTGAAGCTTTCTTT,CASSLGTQDTEAFF
TRBD2,TRBV6-1,TRBJ2-5,.,TGTGCCAGCAGTGAATATGGGGGGGAAGAGACCCAGTACTTC,CASSEYGGEETQYF
TRBD1,TRBV7-8,TRBJ1-5,.,TGTGCCAGCAGCTCGGGACAGGACTACTATCAGCCCCAGCATTTT,CASSSGQDYYQPQHF
.,TRBV13,TRBJ2-5,.,TGTGCCAGCAGCCGGGGACTCCAAGAGACCCAGTACTTC,CASSRGLQETQYF
TRBD1,TRBV6-6,TRBJ2-7,.,TGTGCCAGCAGCTGGGACAGTCCCTCCTACGAGCAGTACTTC,CASSWDSPSYEQYF
.,TRBV19,TRBJ1-5,.,TGTGCCAGTAGTATAGACACGTCCAGGGCCCAGCATTTT,CASSIDTSRAQHF
.,TRBV10-3,TRBJ2-3,.,TGTGCCATCAGTGATGGGGGGGCCCCAGATACGCAGTATTTT,CAISDGGAPDTQYF
.,TRBV10-3,TRBJ2-7,.,TGTGCCATCAGTGCCGGCTCCTACGAGCAGTACTTC,CAISAGSYEQYF
TRBD2,TRBV11-1,TRBJ2-7,.,TGTGCCAGCAGCTTAACCGGGACTAGCATCGAGCAGTACTTC,CASSLTGTSIEQYF
TRBD2,TRBV11-3,TRBJ2-2,.,TGTGCCAGCAGCTCAGCGGGAAGTTACACCGGGGAGCTGTTTTTT,CASSSAGSYTGELFF
.,TRBV6-1,TRBJ1-1,.,TGTGCCAGCAGCTTGTTGAACACTGAAGCTTTCTTT,CASSLLNTEAFF
.,TRBV14,TRBJ1-5,.,TGTGCCAGCAGCCAAGATCCAGGGCCGCCCCAGCATTTT,CASSQDPGPPQHF
.,TRBV4-1,TRBJ2-1,once,TGCGCCAGCAGCCAAAGTTCGGGGGGCCGGGATGAGCAGTTCTTC,CASSQSSGGRDEQFF
.,TRBV2,TRBJ2-7,.,TGTGCCAGCAGTGGGGAGAACAGGGCGGTTTACGAGCAGTACTTC,CASSGENRAVYEQYF
TRBD1,TRBV4-1,TRBJ1-2,once,TGCGCCAGCAGCCAAGGGAACAGGGGGACCTATGGCTACACCTTC,CASSQGNRGTYGYTF
.,TRBV4-3,TRBJ2-1,.,TGCGCCAGCAGCCAGCATAGCGGTTCCTACAATGAGCAGTTCTTC,CASSQHSGSYNEQFF
.,TRBV7-9,TRBJ1-1,.,TGTGCCAGCAGCTTAGGGAGTCGGCGGATGAACACTGAAGCTTTCTTT,CASSLGSRRMNTEAFF
.,TRBV6-5,TRBJ2-3,.,TGTGCCAGCAGTTATTTACCGGGGAGCACAGATACGCAGTATTTT,CASSYLPGSTDTQYF
TRBD1,TRBV5-8,TRBJ2-1,.,TGTGCCAGCAGCTTAGGACAGGTTGAGCAGTTCTTC,CASSLGQVEQFF
TRBD1,TRBV5-4,TRBJ2-7,.,TGTGCCAGCAGCTTGGACAGGGGCTACGAGCAGTACTTC,CASSLDRGYEQYF
TRBD2,TRBV6-5,TRBJ2-3,.,TGTGCCAGCAGTGTCGGGACTAGCGGAACAGATACGCAGTATTTT,CASSVGTSGTDTQYF
TRBD2,TRBV5-4,TRBJ2-3,.,TGTGCCAGCAGCTTGGCCTCTAGCGGCGATACGCAGTATTTT,CASSLASSGDTQYF
.,TRBV29-1,TRBJ1-2,.,TGCAGCGTTGTCGACGGGAGTCCAGGCTACACCTTC,CSVVDGSPGYTF
.,TRBV19,TRBJ1-1,.,TGTGCCAGTAGGGGCCACAGACCCGAAGCTTTCTTT,CASRGHRPEAFF
.,TRBV19,TRBJ1-1,.,TGTGCCAGTAGTCATCAGGGAGGCACTGAAGCTTTCTTT,CASSHQGGTEAFF
.,TRBV27,TRBJ1-4,.,TGTGCCAGCAGGGGGACTGGGGGGTTTGGGGAAAAACTGTTTTTT,CASRGTGGFGEKLFF